Below, 32 T cell receptor beta chains from the same sample are listed, as sequenced in a study of Ad26.COV2.S vaccination and SARS-CoV-2 variants. Treatment here: approximately 18 received Ad26.COV2.S at low or high dose, single or two shots; about 5 received placebo; per-sample allocation not given. Collection of the samples took place on day 63 after the first injection of vaccine or placebo. The repertoire was sequenced with immunoSEQ multiplex PCR; TCRdb's copy has only in-frame clones and lacks some. This sample has hundreds of thousands of clones, with roughly 90% found just once. The source was peripheral blood, collected in a trial of Ad26.COV2.S vaccine versus placebo. The source of these receptors is a person aged 18-60 years who received the Ad26.COV2.S COVID-19 vaccine or a placebo.

CDR3 sequence reads: CASSANPGPQETQYF. The CDR3 DNA sequence: TGCGCCAGCAGCGCTAACCCAGGGCCCCAAGAGACCCAGTACTTC. This chain uses TRBV5-1 with TRBJ2-5; a weak D match, TRBD1 (5 bases). V was pared by 4 bases and J by 1 base, with 14 bases between. There are 15 residues in the CDR3. Looked up from germline, CDR1 is SGHRS and CDR2 is YFSETQ.

This clone came up once. The genes are TRBV30 and TRBJ2-2; D uncertain. The V gene's germline CDR1 is GTSNPN and CDR2 SVGIG (reference sequence). This CDR3 comprises 14 residues. Trimming shortened V by 3 bases and J by 0 bases, and 8 bases separated the two germline ends. The CDR3: CAWSRTSNTGELFF. The CDR3 bases are TGTGCCTGGAGCCGGACCTCGAACACCGGGGAGCTGTTTTTT. The full variable domain, its missing parts supplied by reference TRBV30 and TRBJ2-2, is SQTIHQWPATLVQPVGSPLSLECTVEGTSNPNLYWYRQAAGRGLQLLFYSVGIGQISSEVPQNLSASRPQDRQFILSSKKLLLSDSGFYLCAWSRTSNTGELFFGEGSRLTVL.

This sequence joins TRBV7-2 and TRBJ1-5; perhaps TRBD1 as D (6 bases). This CDR3 has 16 residues. V lost 3 bases, J lost 1 base, and 13 bases lay in between. CDR1 is SGHTA, CDR2 FQGNSA, per germline. The CDR3, as DNA: TGTGCCAGCAGCTTCGTAGGGGGTTACAGCAATCAGCCCCAGCATTTT. This encodes CASSFVGGYSNQPQHF.

The chain carries TRBV28 and TRBJ2-3, with D tentatively TRBD2 (5 bases). The CDR3 is 14 residues long. V was trimmed by 2 bases and J by 5 bases, leaving 11 bases between them. CDR1 is MDHEN and CDR2 is SYDVKM in the germline V gene. In DNA, the CDR3 is TGTGCCAGCAGTTTAATCCTAGCAAGAGATACGCAGTATTTT. This translates into CASSLILARDTQYF. The full variable domain, with the rest looked up from reference TRBV28 and TRBJ2-3, is DVKVTQSSRYLVKRTGEKVFLECVQDMDHENMFWYRQDPGLGLRLIYFSYDVKMKEKGDIPEGYSVSREKKERFSLILESASTNQTSMYLCASSLILARDTQYFGPGTRLTVL.

The genes are TRBV4-3 and TRBJ2-7; no firm D call. The germline V and J ends were trimmed by 0 bases and 7 bases, with 13 bases remaining between them. From germline, CDR1 is LGHNA and CDR2 YSLEER. The CDR3 runs 14 residues. The CDR3 loop is CASSQEGRFGEQYF. The CDR3 DNA follows: TGCGCCAGCAGCCAAGAGGGCAGGTTTGGTGAGCAGTACTTC.

A single count supports this clone. Distinct nucleotide sequences in the sample also encode this CDR3. The V and J genes are TRBV19 and TRBJ1-2, with 11 positions matching TRBD1. Trimming removed 6 bases from V and 4 bases from J; junction bases left unmatched: 4. The CDR3 totals 14 residues. Germline V gene data show CDR1 as LNHDA and CDR2 as SQIVND (reference sequence). The CDR3 nucleotides are TGTGCCAGTAGCCCGGGACAGGGGGGCTATGGCTACACCTTC. It yields the protein CASSPGQGGYGYTF. Full variable domain (missing parts from reference TRBV19 and TRBJ1-2): DGGITQSPKYLFRKEGQNVTLSCEQNLNHDAMYWYRQDPGQGLRLIYYSQIVNDFQKGDIAEGYSVSREKKESFPLTVTSAQKNPTAFYLCASSPGQGGYGYTFGSGTRLTVV.

This sequence joins TRBV9 and TRBJ1-2, with D perhaps TRBD1 (5 bases). CDR3 length equals 14 residues. Germline V gene lookup returns CDR1 SGDLS and CDR2 YYNGEE. V lost 0 bases and J lost 9, with 15 bases in between. CDR3 loop: CASSVAQQDTRYTF. DNA of the CDR3: TGTGCCAGCAGCGTAGCTCAGCAGGACACCCGCTACACCTTC.

The chain uses TRBV7-2 and TRBJ1-1, with D possibly matching TRBD1 (5 bases). This CDR3 has 15 amino acids. V was shortened by 7 bases and J by 1 base, with 16 bases between the two germline ends. Germline V gene lookup returns CDR1 SGHTA and CDR2 FQGNSA. CDR3 DNA: TGTGCCAGCACCTCGCAGGGCGAGGCGAACACTGAAGCTTTCTTT. Protein product: CASTSQGEANTEAFF.

The chain recombines TRBV7-9 with TRBJ1-1; maybe TRBD1 (6 bases). V was shortened by 4 bases and J by 11 bases, with 17 bases between the two germline ends. The germline V gene has CDR1 SEHNR and CDR2 FQNEAQ (reference sequence). This CDR3 is built from 13 residues. This CDR3 is CASSYGQLRNAFF. The CDR3 DNA sequence: TGTGCCAGCAGCTATGGACAGCTTCGGAACGCTTTCTTT.

The chain couples TRBV19 to TRBJ1-1, with D possibly being TRBD1 (5 bases). The CDR3 extends over 13 amino acids. The germline V and J ends were trimmed by 3 bases and 5 bases, with 10 bases remaining between them. Germline lookup yields CDR1 LNHDA and CDR2 SQIVND (reference sequence). CDR3 residues: CASSIPGVTEAFF. The CDR3 nucleotides read TGTGCCAGTAGTATTCCGGGGGTAACTGAAGCTTTCTTT.

V usage is TRBV5-1 and J usage is TRBJ1-1; 8 bases fit TRBD1. The CDR3 is 14 residues long. Germline V gives CDR1 SGHRS, CDR2 YFSETQ. The ends lost 4 bases at V and 3 bases at J; junction bases unmatched: 5. CDR3 bases: TGCGCCAGCAGCCTTCAACAGGGGGACACTGAAGCTTTCTTT. As protein: CASSLQQGDTEAFF.

In its sample, this clone was seen once. V and J are TRBV10-3 and TRBJ1-1, with no clear D. The CDR3 runs 12 residues. V was cut by 4 bases and J by 7 bases, with 10 bases left in between. Germline CDR1 is ENHRY and CDR2 is SYGVKD. As DNA, the CDR3 is TGTGCCATCAGTGGTGCAGGCCGTGAAGCTTTCTTT. It encodes CAISGAGREAFF.

V usage is TRBV21-1 and J usage is TRBJ1-5. TRBV21-1 is recorded as a pseudogene. The CDR3 sequence is 21 residues long. CDR3 bases: TGTGCCAGCATCCACGTGCAGGTGGGGGATTTACTCGGCCCTCCCAATCAGCCCCAGCATTTT. It codes for CASIHVQVGDLLGPPNQPQHF.

The rearrangement joins TRBV6-4 to TRBJ2-7, with a weak D call TRBD2 (6 bases). This CDR3 comprises 13 residues. Germline V gene data show CDR1 as MRHNA and CDR2 as SNTAGT. The V end was cut by 6 bases, the J end by 3 bases, with 12 bases between. CDR3 region: CASSLNSGYEQYF. The DNA of the CDR3 is TGTGCCAGCAGCCTAAATAGCGGCTACGAGCAGTACTTC.

This chain joins TRBV4-3 and TRBJ2-3; 10 nucleotides line up with TRBD2. Germline V lookup: CDR1 LGHNA, CDR2 YSLEER. CDR3 length: 17 amino acids. V was pared by 3 bases and J by 4 bases, with 10 bases of the junction left unmatched. CDR3 bases: TGCGCCAGCAGCCATTTTCAAGCGGGGGGGGGCGCAGATACGCAGTATTTT. The encoded protein is CASSHFQAGGGADTQYF.

The V call is TRBV30, the J call TRBJ2-1, with 8 bases aligning to TRBD1. The CDR3 is 16 amino acids. Germline V lookup: CDR1 GTSNPN, CDR2 SVGIG (reference sequence). V was pared by 3 bases and J by 3 bases, with 10 bases of the junction left unmatched. CDR3 loop: CAWRLKGQGHYNEQFF. CDR3 coding DNA: TGTGCCTGGAGACTAAAAGGACAGGGCCACTACAATGAGCAGTTCTTC.

The rearrangement joins TRBV19 to TRBJ2-2, with D maybe TRBD1 (6 bases). The CDR3 contains 16 residues. Per germline, CDR1 LNHDA and CDR2 SQIVND (reference sequence). The V and J ends lost 1 base and 4 bases respectively, with 13 bases between them. The CDR3 here is CASSIVDRPGTGELFF. CDR3 nucleotides: TGTGCCAGTAGTATAGTCGACAGGCCCGGCACCGGGGAGCTGTTTTTT.

This rearrangement joins TRBV4-3 to TRBJ2-5; a possible D gene is TRBD2 (6 bases). V was clipped by 4 bases and J by 1 base, with 13 bases between them. Germline V gene lookup returns CDR1 LGHNA and CDR2 YSLEER. The CDR3 runs 15 residues. CDR3 in DNA: TGCGCCAGCAGCCCCGTAGGACTACTCCAAGAGACCCAGTACTTC. This translates into CASSPVGLLQETQYF.

This sequence joins TRBV4-3 and TRBJ2-7; D possibly corresponds to TRBD1 (5 bases). Germline V gene data show CDR1 as LGHNA and CDR2 as YSLEER. CDR3 length equals 14 residues. Trimming removed 1 base from V and 3 bases from J, with 10 bases in between. The CDR3 bases are TGCGCCAGCAGCCAAGCCATGGACAACTACGAGCAGTACTTC. This sequence encodes CASSQAMDNYEQYF.

This chain joins TRBV6-1 and TRBJ2-2, with D possibly being TRBD1 (6 bases). Germline CDR1 is MNHNS and CDR2 is SASEGT. V was pared by 3 bases and J by 6 bases, with 17 bases between. The CDR3 is 16 residues long. The CDR3 coding sequence is TGTGCCAGCAGTGACCCCCCCACAGGGCGGCCCGGGGAGCTGTTTTTT. It yields the protein CASSDPPTGRPGELFF.

The chain is built from TRBV30 and TRBJ1-1; no firm D call. V lost 0 bases and J 6 bases, leaving 8 bases between the germline ends. The CDR3 is made up of 12 amino acids. The V gene's germline CDR1 is GTSNPN and CDR2 SVGIG (reference sequence). CDR3 protein: CAWSVVGSEAFF. CDR3 in DNA: TGTGCCTGGAGTGTAGTTGGGTCTGAAGCTTTCTTT.

This clone was seen only once. This chain's CDR3 is CASSDKLLSDTGELFF. CDR3 nucleotide sequence: TGTGCCAGCAGTGACAAGCTGCTAAGTGACACCGGGGAGCTGTTTTTT. The V gene is TRBV6-4, the J gene TRBJ2-2; no firm D call. The CDR3 runs 16 residues. CDR1 MRHNA and CDR2 SNTAGT come from the germline V gene. V lost 2 bases, J lost 3 bases, and 13 bases lay in between.

This clone was seen just once. This sequence joins TRBV4-3 and TRBJ2-3; 14 bases are shared with TRBD2. CDR1 LGHNA and CDR2 YSLEER come from the germline V gene. J was trimmed by 7 bases and V by 2 bases; bases with no gene match: 5. This CDR3 spans 16 amino acids. The CDR3 DNA reads TGCGCCAGCAGCCAATTGACTAGCGGGGGGGCCTATACGCAGTATTTT. Protein sequence: CASSQLTSGGAYTQYF.

This clone appeared once. This sequence joins TRBV19 and TRBJ1-5; 7 nucleotides agree with TRBD1. The germline V gene encodes CDR1 LNHDA and CDR2 SQIVND (reference sequence). The CDR3 covers 16 residues. With V trimmed by 5 bases and J by 3 bases, 10 bases remained unmatched. The CDR3 region is CASSARGQTTNQPQHF. The CDR3 DNA reads TGTGCCAGTAGTGCTCGGGGACAGACAACCAATCAGCCCCAGCATTTT.

The chain links TRBV7-2 to TRBJ2-3; 13 bases line up with TRBD2. The V and J ends lost 5 bases and 2 bases, in that order; junction bases with no gene match: 7. The germline CDR1 and CDR2 sequences are SGHTA and FQGNSA. The CDR3 extends over 17 amino acids. For the CDR3, the DNA is TGTGCCAGCAGCCTCGGACTAGCGGGGGAGATCACAGATACGCAGTATTTT. Protein product: CASSLGLAGEITDTQYF.

The chain links TRBV19 to TRBJ2-2; D is possibly TRBD1 (6 bases). V lost 5 bases, J lost 3 bases, and 16 bases lay in between. Germline CDR1 and CDR2: LNHDA and SQIVND (reference sequence). The CDR3 runs to 16 residues. As DNA, the CDR3 is TGTGCCAGTAGTCTACCAGGGGCACGATACACCGGGGAGCTGTTTTTT. Its translation is CASSLPGARYTGELFF.

The table lists this clone with a count of one. The chain is built from TRBV20-1 and TRBJ1-2; the match to TRBD1 covers 7 bases. The CDR3 covers 14 residues. The trim removed 3 bases at V and 0 bases at J, leaving 4 bases unmatched. CDR1 and CDR2 (germline): DFQATT, SNEGSKA (reference sequence). The CDR3 protein is CSASSGGPNYGYTF. The CDR3 DNA follows: TGCAGTGCTAGTTCAGGGGGACCTAACTATGGCTACACCTTC.

The rearrangement links TRBV30 to TRBJ1-1; D is perhaps TRBD1 (6 bases). Per germline, CDR1 GTSNPN and CDR2 SVGIG (reference sequence). Between the trimmed V and J ends, which lost 5 bases and 0 bases, there was a span of 10 bases. The CDR3 totals 13 residues. The CDR3 protein is CAWSQGMNTEAFF. DNA for the CDR3: TGTGCCTGGTCTCAGGGGATGAACACTGAAGCTTTCTTT.

The V and J genes are TRBV5-1 and TRBJ1-4; no reliable D call. The CDR3 is 14 residues long. Trimming stripped 2 bases from V and 4 bases from J, with 9 bases between. Germline values: CDR1 SGHRS, CDR2 YFSETQ. The CDR3 region has the DNA TGCGCCAGCAGCTTCAGGTCAGATAATGAAAAACTGTTTTTT. Protein sequence: CASSFRSDNEKLFF.

Concerning this clone: This sample includes further DNA sequences coding for the same CDR3. This chain uses TRBV19 with TRBJ2-7; D gene ambiguous. CDR1 is LNHDA, CDR2 SQIVND, per germline (reference sequence). The V end was cut by 4 bases, the J end by 3 bases, with 10 bases between. The CDR3 contains 13 residues. The CDR3 protein is CASSTGLVYEQYF. Written as DNA, the CDR3 is TGTGCCAGTAGTACTGGATTAGTCTACGAGCAGTACTTC.

The genes are TRBV28 and TRBJ1-2, with 7 bases lining up with TRBD1. V lost 3 bases and J lost 5; bases outside the gene matches: 3. CDR3 size: 13 residues. The germline V gene has CDR1 MDHEN and CDR2 SYDVKM. The CDR3 DNA sequence: TGTGCCAGCAGTTTGGGACAGAATTATGGCTACACCTTC. Protein: CASSLGQNYGYTF.

The rearrangement joins TRBV2 to TRBJ2-7, with 7 bases matching TRBD1. Looked up from germline, CDR1 is SNHLY and CDR2 is FYNNEI. The length of the CDR3 is 14 residues. After removal of 8 bases from V and 2 bases from J, the junction contained 9 bases not matched to a gene. CDR3 DNA sequence: TGTGCCAGCCTCCGGGACAGCAAAGCCTACGAGCAGTACTTC. This sequence encodes CASLRDSKAYEQYF.